This is a list of T cell receptor beta chains from one sample in a study of cytomegalovirus exposure and HLA in healthy donors. TCRdb's copy holds only in-frame clones and misses some; the assay was immunoSEQ multiplex PCR. This sample carries around 190,000 clones, about four fifths of them seen once, and the ten largest clones take about 3.5%. Sequenced sample: PBMCs. These receptors were obtained from a middle-aged man in good health and CMV-seropositive. Each CDR3 is given with its conserved first and last residue. A D gene is named only where the DNA matches it firmly. Some rows have no size entry. The others give once, few or many, or a class for an expanded clone.

CASRPKREGAEQYF | TGTGCCAGCAGGCCCAAGCGGGAGGGCGCCGAGCAGTACTTC | TRBJ2-7 | TRBD2 | - | TRBV6-1
CASSWTTGRTEAFF | TGCGCCAGCAGCTGGACGACGGGGAGGACTGAAGCTTTCTTT | TRBJ1-1 | - | once | TRBV5-1
CASSRLAGGHNEQFF | TGTGCCAGTAGTAGACTAGCGGGGGGTCACAATGAGCAGTTCTTC | TRBJ2-1 | TRBD2 | - | TRBV19
CASSSQGGNLREQYF | TGTGCCAGCAGTTCACAGGGGGGCAATCTTCGGGAGCAGTACTTC | TRBJ2-7 | TRBD1 | - | TRBV6-5
CASSLAAGGLDEQFF | TGTGCCAGCAGCTTAGCGGCGGGGGGGCTGGATGAGCAGTTCTTC | TRBJ2-1 | TRBD2 | - | TRBV7-8
CASISRGSNTEAFF | TGTGCCAGCATCTCTCGGGGGTCGAACACTGAAGCTTTCTTT | TRBJ1-1 | - | few | TRBV6-5
CASIRDSNEKLFF | TGTGCCAGTATCCGGGACTCTAATGAAAAACTGTTTTTT | TRBJ1-4 | - | - | TRBV2
CASSITGQEAYEQYF | TGCGCCAGCAGCATAACGGGACAGGAAGCCTACGAGCAGTACTTC | TRBJ2-7 | TRBD1 | - | TRBV5-1
CASSPSVSNTGELFF | TGTGCCAGCAGCCCGTCGGTTTCGAACACCGGGGAGCTGTTTTTT | TRBJ2-2 | - | - | TRBV9
CASSVGGEQFF | TGTGCCAGCAGCGTAGGAGGTGAGCAGTTCTTC | TRBJ2-1 | - | - | TRBV9
CASNPRTGAGETQYF | TGTGCCAGCAACCCTCGAACAGGGGCCGGAGAGACCCAGTACTTC | TRBJ2-5 | TRBD1 | few | TRBV5-6
CSVEDYFAGLAGGPGSSYNEQFF | TGCAGCGTTGAGGACTATTTTGCGGGACTAGCGGGAGGGCCCGGAAGCTCCTACAATGAGCAGTTCTTC | TRBJ2-1 | TRBD2 | - | TRBV29-1
CASSSFLSSGSSWETQYF | TGTGCCAGCAGCAGCTTTTTATCTAGCGGGAGTTCCTGGGAGACCCAGTACTTC | TRBJ2-5 | TRBD2 | - | TRBV5-4
CASSFGLAGVGVEQYF | TGTGCCAGCAGCTTCGGACTAGCGGGGGTGGGGGTCGAGCAGTACTTC | TRBJ2-7 | TRBD2 | - | TRBV5-4
CASSGKMTGYTGELFF | TGTGCCAGCAGTGGGAAAATGACAGGGTACACCGGGGAGCTGTTTTTT | TRBJ2-2 | TRBD1 | once | TRBV6-1
CASSYDIWSAVDEQFF | TGTGCCAGCAGTTACGATATTTGGTCAGCGGTCGATGAGCAGTTCTTC | TRBJ2-1 | - | - | TRBV6-5
CASSLGQLNTGELFF | TGTGCCAGCAGCTTGGGACAGTTGAACACCGGGGAGCTGTTTTTT | TRBJ2-2 | - | - | TRBV5-4
CASSPETIRGEQYF | TGTGCCAGCAGCCCCGAGACTATCCGGGGGGAGCAGTACTTC | TRBJ2-7 | - | - | TRBV7-2
CAISESATDYSGNTIYF | TGTGCCATCAGTGAGTCAGCGACGGACTACTCTGGAAACACCATATATTTT | TRBJ1-3 | - | - | TRBV10-3
CASSPGTSLADTQYF | TGTGCCAGCAGTCCCGGGACTAGCTTAGCGGATACGCAGTATTTT | TRBJ2-3 | TRBD2 | few | TRBV6-6
CAIGTGNTEAFF | TGTGCCATCGGGACAGGGAACACTGAAGCTTTCTTT | TRBJ1-1 | TRBD1 | - | TRBV6-5
CASSVAPENTEAFF | TGTGCCAGCAGCGTAGCTCCAGAGAACACTGAAGCTTTCTTT | TRBJ1-1 | - | - | TRBV9
CASKSSGEALPQHF | TGTGCCAGTAAGTCCTCCGGGGAGGCCTTGCCCCAGCATTTT | TRBJ1-5 | - | - | TRBV19
CASSITSGETQYF | TGTGCCAGTAGTATCACTAGCGGAGAGACCCAGTACTTC | TRBJ2-5 | TRBD2 | - | TRBV19
CSVEVLDRGDTQYF | TGCAGCGTTGAAGTGTTGGACAGGGGCGATACGCAGTATTTT | TRBJ2-3 | TRBD1 | - | TRBV29-1
CASSQGTGEQFF | TGTGCCAGCAGCCAGGGGACAGGTGAGCAGTTCTTC | TRBJ2-1 | TRBD1 | - | TRBV5-4
CASSSRSIGLAGHPDYNEQFF | TGCGCCAGCAGCTCACGCTCAATCGGACTAGCGGGACACCCAGACTACAATGAGCAGTTCTTC | TRBJ2-1 | TRBD2 | - | TRBV5-1
CASSLKRSGGNEQFF | TGTGCCAGCAGCTTAAAGCGAAGCGGGGGGAATGAGCAGTTCTTC | TRBJ2-1 | TRBD2 | - | TRBV7-3
CASSRSLAGELAYEQYF | TGTGCCAGCAGCCGGTCCCTAGCGGGAGAACTAGCTTACGAGCAGTACTTC | TRBJ2-7 | TRBD2 | - | TRBV11-2
CASSEYGGGADTQYF | TGTGCCAGCAGTGAATACGGCGGGGGGGCAGATACGCAGTATTTT | TRBJ2-3 | TRBD2 | - | TRBV2
CASSLANSAGGVADTQYF | TGTGCCAGCAGCTTGGCAAATTCCGCGGGAGGTGTCGCAGATACGCAGTATTTT | TRBJ2-3 | TRBD2 | - | TRBV5-5
CASSARPGTGPSGANVLTF | TGTGCCAGCAGCGCCCGGCCGGGGACAGGTCCCTCTGGGGCCAACGTCCTGACTTTC | TRBJ2-6 | TRBD1 | - | TRBV5-5
CASSLAGLSYNSPLHF | TGCGCCAGCAGCTTGGCTGGCCTCTCCTATAATTCACCCCTCCACTTT | TRBJ1-6 | - | - | TRBV5-1
CAWGQGSYEQYF | TGTGCCTGGGGGCAGGGGAGTTACGAGCAGTACTTC | TRBJ2-7 | - | - | TRBV2
CASSLEDSSYEQYF | TGTGCCAGCAGCTTGGAGGACAGCTCCTACGAGCAGTACTTC | TRBJ2-7 | - | - | TRBV7-9